This T cell receptor beta chain emerged from a study of T cells in Graves' hyperthyroidism and ophthalmopathy. This clonotype was picked up a small number of times. TCR beta CDR3 regions were amplified from RNA. The TCR CDR3 was amplified in a first-round RT-PCR using the HTBI primer set. One entry per CDR3 protein results from TCRdb running MiXCR on the multiplex PCR reads. The sample lists some 350,000 distinct CDR3 sequences, 12% to 15% occurring once. With 0 bases removed from V and 8 bases from J, the gap between germline ends came to 13 bases. This CDR3 is 14 amino acids long. The germline CDR1 and CDR2 sequences are MNHNS and SASEGT.

The chain is built from TRBV6-1 and TRBJ2-5; D is possibly TRBD2 (5 bases). This sequence was found in a woman aged 60-75 years with Graves' ophthalmopathy. The sample consisted of blood. The chain's CDR3 is CASSEATVGNTQYF. Here the CDR3 DNA reads TGTGCCAGCAGTGAAGCTACGGTCGGGAACACCCAGTACTTC.